Listed below are T cell receptor beta chains from one sample, sequenced in a study of PD-L1 blockade in urothelial cancer. Only in-frame clones appear in the TCRdb table, and some are missing; sequencing was by immunoSEQ multiplex PCR. The table lists 70,000 or so clones, 80% to 85% of them singletons, with 4% to 6% in the top ten. The sample in question was PBMCs, obtained around atezolizumab (anti-PD-L1) treatment. These receptors all stem from a man between 65 and 85 years old with urothelial cancer. CDR3s include the opening cysteine and the closing phenylalanine or tryptophan. The D gene is left open where the match is weak. For some rows the clone size is stated as once, few or many, or as a class when expanded; others skip it.

J gene: TRBJ1-1; D gene: -; V gene: TRBV5-5; clone size: -; CDR3 DNA: TGTGCCAGCAGCTTGCTGGGGGGCACTGAAGCTTTCTTT; CDR3 protein: CASSLLGGTEAFF
J gene: TRBJ2-2; D gene: TRBD2; V gene: TRBV4-1; clone size: -; CDR3 DNA: TGCGCCAGCAGCCAACCGGGACTAGCTGGTGGGGAGCTGTTTTTT; CDR3 protein: CASSQPGLAGGELFF
J gene: TRBJ2-1; D gene: TRBD2; V gene: TRBV5-1; clone size: -; CDR3 DNA: TGCGCCAGCAGCACCGGGACTAATCTTGGTGAGCAGTTCTTC; CDR3 protein: CASSTGTNLGEQFF
J gene: TRBJ2-7; D gene: TRBD1; V gene: TRBV4-2; clone size: -; CDR3 DNA: TGTGCCAGCAGCCCTGACAGGGGTACCTACGAGCAGTACTTC; CDR3 protein: CASSPDRGTYEQYF
J gene: TRBJ2-3; D gene: TRBD2; V gene: TRBV28; clone size: -; CDR3 DNA: TGTGCCAGCACCCAGTTTATTTCTAGCGGGAGAACAGATACGCAGTATTTT; CDR3 protein: CASTQFISSGRTDTQYF
J gene: TRBJ1-2; D gene: TRBD1; V gene: TRBV4-1; clone size: -; CDR3 DNA: TGCGCCAGCAGCCAGATCTTTGGAGACAGGGGCGACGGCTACACCTTC; CDR3 protein: CASSQIFGDRGDGYTF
J gene: TRBJ2-7; D gene: TRBD1; V gene: TRBV7-6; clone size: -; CDR3 DNA: TGTGCCAGCAGCTTAGCGGTAACAGGGGTCTACGAGCAGTACTTC; CDR3 protein: CASSLAVTGVYEQYF
J gene: TRBJ1-2; D gene: TRBD1; V gene: TRBV5-4; clone size: few; CDR3 DNA: TGTGCCAGCGGCACAGGGGGCACTAACTATGGCTACACCTTC; CDR3 protein: CASGTGGTNYGYTF
J gene: TRBJ2-1; D gene: TRBD2; V gene: TRBV10-3; clone size: once; CDR3 DNA: TGTGCCATCAGTCGACTAGCGGGCTACAATGAGCAGTTCTTC; CDR3 protein: CAISRLAGYNEQFF
J gene: TRBJ1-2; D gene: -; V gene: TRBV27; clone size: -; CDR3 DNA: TGTGCCAGCAAAAAAGGGGTGGGCTATGGCTACACCTTC; CDR3 protein: CASKKGVGYGYTF
J gene: TRBJ1-5; D gene: -; V gene: TRBV28; clone size: few; CDR3 DNA: TGTGCCAGCAGCCGGGACACACCTAGCAATCAGCCCCAGCATTTT; CDR3 protein: CASSRDTPSNQPQHF
J gene: TRBJ2-1; D gene: TRBD2; V gene: TRBV7-8; clone size: -; CDR3 DNA: TGTGCCAGCAACCTGCGGGAGGGCCGTGACAATGAGCAGTTCTTC; CDR3 protein: CASNLREGRDNEQFF
J gene: TRBJ1-1; D gene: -; V gene: TRBV7-9; clone size: -; CDR3 DNA: TGTGCCAGCAGCTTGGCCCAGGGAACTGAAGCTTTCTTT; CDR3 protein: CASSLAQGTEAFF
J gene: TRBJ2-5; D gene: TRBD1; V gene: TRBV6-5; clone size: -; CDR3 DNA: TGTGCCAGCAGACTGACAGGGGAAGAGACCCAGTACTTC; CDR3 protein: CASRLTGEETQYF
J gene: TRBJ1-2; D gene: TRBD1; V gene: TRBV6-5; clone size: -; CDR3 DNA: TGTGCCAGCAGTTATGGGACAGGGGGCGAAAGGGGCTACACCTTC; CDR3 protein: CASSYGTGGERGYTF
J gene: TRBJ2-2; D gene: TRBD2; V gene: TRBV28; clone size: -; CDR3 DNA: TGTGCCAGCATCATGACTAGCGGGAGGGTAAACACCGGGGAGCTGTTTTTT; CDR3 protein: CASIMTSGRVNTGELFF
J gene: TRBJ1-1; D gene: TRBD1; V gene: TRBV10-3; clone size: -; CDR3 DNA: TGTGCCATCAGTGGACAGGGGACAGACACTGAAGCTTTCTTT; CDR3 protein: CAISGQGTDTEAFF
J gene: TRBJ2-1; D gene: -; V gene: TRBV5-1; clone size: -; CDR3 DNA: TGCGCCAGCAGCCCTCACCAGACAGCTTTGGGTGAGCAGTTCTTC; CDR3 protein: CASSPHQTALGEQFF
J gene: TRBJ2-3; D gene: TRBD2; V gene: TRBV7-3; clone size: -; CDR3 DNA: TGTGCCAGCAGCTTAGGAAGCGGGAGGACAGATACGCAGTATTTT; CDR3 protein: CASSLGSGRTDTQYF
J gene: TRBJ1-1; D gene: -; V gene: TRBV29-1; clone size: -; CDR3 DNA: TGCAGCGCCCGACAGACGAACACTGAAGCTTTCTTT; CDR3 protein: CSARQTNTEAFF
J gene: TRBJ2-7; D gene: TRBD2; V gene: TRBV28; clone size: -; CDR3 DNA: TGTGCCAGCAGTTTTGTGTTGGGACTAGCATCGGCTTACGAGCAGTACTTC; CDR3 protein: CASSFVLGLASAYEQYF
J gene: TRBJ2-1; D gene: TRBD2; V gene: TRBV5-1; clone size: -; CDR3 DNA: TGCGCCAGCAGCTTGCTGACTAGCGGGATGAACGAGCAGTTCTTC; CDR3 protein: CASSLLTSGMNEQFF
J gene: TRBJ2-1; D gene: -; V gene: TRBV5-1; clone size: -; CDR3 DNA: TGCGCCAGCAGCTTGGAGGCGGGTAGGAATGAGCAGTTCTTC; CDR3 protein: CASSLEAGRNEQFF
J gene: TRBJ1-3; D gene: -; V gene: TRBV18; clone size: once; CDR3 DNA: TGTGCCAGCTCGTCAGGGGTAGGAAACACCATATATTTT; CDR3 protein: CASSSGVGNTIYF
J gene: TRBJ2-6; D gene: -; V gene: TRBV18; clone size: -; CDR3 DNA: TGTGCCAGCTCACCTCCTGGGGGCGCCCCTGGGGCCAACGTCCTGACTTTC; CDR3 protein: CASSPPGGAPGANVLTF
J gene: TRBJ2-1; D gene: TRBD2; V gene: TRBV4-2; clone size: -; CDR3 DNA: TGTGCCAGCAGCCAAGAAGCGGGAGGGCCCTACAATGAGCAGTTCTTC; CDR3 protein: CASSQEAGGPYNEQFF
J gene: TRBJ2-4; D gene: -; V gene: TRBV2; clone size: few; CDR3 DNA: TGTGCCAGCAGTGACTCGGGAGCCAAAAACATTCAGTACTTC; CDR3 protein: CASSDSGAKNIQYF
J gene: TRBJ2-1; D gene: TRBD1; V gene: TRBV5-1; clone size: -; CDR3 DNA: TGCGCCAGCAGCTTCTCACCCGGGACAGGGCTCAATGAGCAGTTCTTC; CDR3 protein: CASSFSPGTGLNEQFF
J gene: TRBJ1-1; D gene: TRBD1; V gene: TRBV2; clone size: -; CDR3 DNA: TGTGCCACCGCCGGGACAGCCAACACTGAAGCTTTCTTT; CDR3 protein: CATAGTANTEAFF
J gene: TRBJ1-2; D gene: -; V gene: TRBV29-1; clone size: -; CDR3 DNA: TGCAGCGTACTGGAGGGGGGGCTGGGAACCTTC; CDR3 protein: CSVLEGGLGTF
J gene: TRBJ1-1; D gene: TRBD1; V gene: TRBV5-1; clone size: -; CDR3 DNA: TGCGCCAGCAGCTTGGGAGGGGGCAGCAACACTGAAGCTTTCTTT; CDR3 protein: CASSLGGGSNTEAFF
J gene: TRBJ2-5; D gene: TRBD2; V gene: TRBV5-1; clone size: -; CDR3 DNA: TGCGCCAGCAGCACAGCGGGAGGAGGAGAGACCCAGTACTTC; CDR3 protein: CASSTAGGGETQYF
J gene: TRBJ2-2; D gene: -; V gene: TRBV11-2; clone size: -; CDR3 DNA: TGTGCCAGCAGCTTCGGGTGGACCGGGGAGCTGTTTTTT; CDR3 protein: CASSFGWTGELFF
J gene: TRBJ2-7; D gene: TRBD2; V gene: TRBV5-5; clone size: -; CDR3 DNA: TGTGCCAGCATGACTAGCGGGAGGCCCTCCTACGAGCAGTACTTC; CDR3 protein: CASMTSGRPSYEQYF
J gene: TRBJ1-1; D gene: -; V gene: TRBV6-5; clone size: -; CDR3 DNA: TGTGCCAGCAGTTACGAAAGAGGTACTGAAGCTTTCTTT; CDR3 protein: CASSYERGTEAFF
J gene: TRBJ2-1; D gene: -; V gene: TRBV7-9; clone size: -; CDR3 DNA: TGTGCCAGCAGCCGATACAGGACAAGCTCCTACAATGAGCAGTTCTTC; CDR3 protein: CASSRYRTSSYNEQFF
J gene: TRBJ1-2; D gene: TRBD1; V gene: TRBV5-5; clone size: -; CDR3 DNA: TGTGCCAGCAGCCCAAGCGAGGGGGCCATTCCCTTC; CDR3 protein: CASSPSEGAIPF
J gene: TRBJ1-2; D gene: TRBD1; V gene: TRBV27; clone size: -; CDR3 DNA: TGTGCCAGCAGTCCGGGACAGGGATTATACTATGGCTACACCTTC; CDR3 protein: CASSPGQGLYYGYTF
J gene: TRBJ2-7; D gene: TRBD1; V gene: TRBV27; clone size: -; CDR3 DNA: TGTGCCAGCAGTGAGAATTACAGGGGCCGGGAGCAGTACTTC; CDR3 protein: CASSENYRGREQYF
J gene: TRBJ1-1; D gene: -; V gene: TRBV6-6; clone size: -; CDR3 DNA: TGTGCCAGCAGTTACGGGGGGGCTCTCACTGAAGCTTTCTTT; CDR3 protein: CASSYGGALTEAFF
J gene: TRBJ2-3; D gene: TRBD2; V gene: TRBV6-6; clone size: -; CDR3 DNA: TGTGCCAGTATGGGGACTACTTGGGGCACAGATACGCAGTATTTT; CDR3 protein: CASMGTTWGTDTQYF
J gene: TRBJ1-2; D gene: -; V gene: TRBV6-5; clone size: -; CDR3 DNA: TGTGCCAGCAGTTACTATGAAAGCAGGGGAGTCTATGGCTACACCTTC; CDR3 protein: CASSYYESRGVYGYTF
J gene: TRBJ2-1; D gene: -; V gene: TRBV6-4; clone size: few; CDR3 DNA: TGTGCCAGCAGCCAGGGTTCCTACAATGAGCAGTTCTTC; CDR3 protein: CASSQGSYNEQFF
J gene: TRBJ2-5; D gene: -; V gene: TRBV2; clone size: -; CDR3 DNA: TGTGCCAGCAGCGGAACTAGATTGGGGCAAGAGACCCAGTACTTC; CDR3 protein: CASSGTRLGQETQYF
J gene: TRBJ1-2; D gene: -; V gene: TRBV18; clone size: -; CDR3 DNA: TGTGCCAGCTCACCACCTGAACAGGCCAACTATGGCTACACCTTC; CDR3 protein: CASSPPEQANYGYTF
J gene: TRBJ2-1; D gene: -; V gene: TRBV7-9; clone size: -; CDR3 DNA: TGTGCCAGCAGCTTAGCCCGACCACGGGAAAAGTTCTTC; CDR3 protein: CASSLARPREKFF
J gene: TRBJ2-2; D gene: TRBD2; V gene: TRBV9; clone size: -; CDR3 DNA: TGTGCCAGCAGCGTAGTGGGCGGGAGGGCCGGGGGCACCGGGGAGCTGTTTTTT; CDR3 protein: CASSVVGGRAGGTGELFF
J gene: TRBJ1-1; D gene: TRBD1; V gene: TRBV28; clone size: -; CDR3 DNA: TGTGCCAGCAGTTTATGGGGACAGGGTGAAGCTTTCTTT; CDR3 protein: CASSLWGQGEAFF
J gene: TRBJ2-6; D gene: TRBD1; V gene: TRBV7-9; clone size: -; CDR3 DNA: TGTGCCAGCAGCCCGACAGGGGTTTCCTCTGGGGCCAACGTCCTGACTTTC; CDR3 protein: CASSPTGVSSGANVLTF
J gene: TRBJ2-7; D gene: TRBD2; V gene: TRBV11-2; clone size: -; CDR3 DNA: TGTGCCAGCAGCTTAGTAGCGGGAGGTTACGAGCAGTACTTC; CDR3 protein: CASSLVAGGYEQYF
J gene: TRBJ2-1; D gene: TRBD2; V gene: TRBV11-2; clone size: -; CDR3 DNA: TGTGCCAGCAGCTTAGTCCTCGGGAGGAATGAGCAGTTCTTC; CDR3 protein: CASSLVLGRNEQFF
J gene: TRBJ1-2; D gene: -; V gene: TRBV15; clone size: once; CDR3 DNA: TGTGCCACCAGCAGAGATCCACCAGGGTCCGGCTACACCTTC; CDR3 protein: CATSRDPPGSGYTF
J gene: TRBJ1-1; D gene: TRBD1; V gene: TRBV5-6; clone size: -; CDR3 DNA: TGTGCCAGCAGCGCCTACAGGGGGATGAACACTGAAGCTTTCTTT; CDR3 protein: CASSAYRGMNTEAFF
J gene: TRBJ2-5; D gene: TRBD2; V gene: TRBV5-4; clone size: -; CDR3 DNA: TGTGCCAGCAGCTTGGCGACTAGCGGGAGGGGGGAGACCCAGTACTTC; CDR3 protein: CASSLATSGRGETQYF
J gene: TRBJ2-7; D gene: TRBD1; V gene: TRBV11-2; clone size: -; CDR3 DNA: TGTGCCAGCAGCTTACAATGGACAGGGGTATACTACGAGCAGTACTTC; CDR3 protein: CASSLQWTGVYYEQYF
J gene: TRBJ2-7; D gene: TRBD2; V gene: TRBV28; clone size: -; CDR3 DNA: TGTGCCAGCAGTTCCTTGTCAGGACTAGCCCCCTACGAGCAGTACTTC; CDR3 protein: CASSSLSGLAPYEQYF